A selection of T cell receptor beta chains follows, all from one sample in a study of technical replicates of blood from a few donors. Data came from immunoSEQ multiplex PCR; TCRdb stores just in-frame clones and leaves some out. The table shows 13,000 to 15,000 clones, with over 70% occurring only once. Sequenced input: PBMCs. The source is a human donor in good health. Each CDR3 is given without its conserved first and last residue. The listing skips clone size in some rows; elsewhere it reads once, few, many or a size class.

TRBJ2-7 TRBV6-6 once 9 ASSYTYEQY
TRBJ2-1 TRBV4-2 once 11 ASSQVSDNEQF
TRBJ1-3 TRBV11-2 - 14 ASSFPDRDGLGTIY
TRBJ1-1 TRBV27 few 11 ASSFPGNTEAF
TRBJ2-7 TRBV11-2 - 15 ASTSSRGREISGEQY
TRBJ2-4 TRBV21-1 - 13 ATSLQEGRKNIQY
TRBJ2-7 TRBV15 once 14 ATSIGGTSGIYEQY
TRBJ1-6 TRBV5-1 - 13 ASSQTGGANSPLH
TRBJ2-7 TRBV27 - 11 ASSYRGSYEQY
TRBJ2-2 TRBV10-3 - 15 AISESGAGVNTGELF
TRBJ1-4 TRBV5-1 - 14 ASSNTHRLGREKLF
TRBJ2-1 TRBV30 - 12 AWSWSGSYNEQF
TRBJ1-2 TRBV11-2 - 11 ASSLGGQYGYT
TRBJ2-7 TRBV6-5 - 13 ASSTGTGLIYEQY
TRBJ2-5 TRBV10-2 - 11 ASGGQGTETQY
TRBJ2-6 TRBV13 - 13 ASRTGPSGANVLT
TRBJ1-1 TRBV27 - 12 ASSSRRGGTEAF
TRBJ2-1 TRBV9 - 14 ASSVGGLATTNEQF
TRBJ2-1 TRBV5-6 once 11 ASSLGPGDEQF
TRBJ2-1 TRBV6-5 - 12 ASSYGTGTNEQF
TRBJ1-4 TRBV9 - 13 ASSAGQTYNEKLF
TRBJ1-3 TRBV19 once 14 ASSIWTGGSGNTIY
TRBJ2-7 TRBV19 - 13 ASQISGSPRYEQY
TRBJ2-1 TRBV29-1 - 12 SAVTSGGYNEQF
TRBJ1-2 TRBV19 few 13 ASSIGGTDNYGYT
TRBJ1-2 TRBV6-5 - 11 ASYDSGNYGYT
TRBJ2-7 TRBV19 - 14 ASSITVAGDLYEQY
TRBJ2-7 TRBV6-1 - 11 ASGLAGGNEQY
TRBJ2-1 TRBV19 - 13 ASSIGGTVWNEQF
TRBJ1-1 TRBV4-1 few 14 ASSQVDMGFSTEAF
TRBJ2-1 TRBV7-6 - 15 ASSLAASGSSYNEQF
TRBJ2-2 TRBV27 - 14 ASSFVGLAVSGELF
TRBJ2-7 TRBV6-5 few 10 ASSYAGAEQY
TRBJ2-7 TRBV5-1 few 13 ASSGTSGSSYEQY
TRBJ2-7 TRBV15 - 12 ATSRDRGAYEQY
TRBJ2-6 TRBV6-4 - 14 ASSEEGAGGANVLT
TRBJ2-7 TRBV2 once 12 ASAAATGVYEQY
TRBJ2-5 TRBV10-1 - 11 ASSIGGQETQY
TRBJ2-5 TRBV5-1 - 12 ASSSGLGQETQY
TRBJ2-5 TRBV2 - 13 ASSERWGRGETQY
TRBJ2-2 TRBV7-9 - 13 ASSLGSANTGELF
TRBJ2-1 TRBV29-1 once 11 SGWKTGYNEQF
TRBJ2-1 TRBV7-6 - 11 ASSLAGGGEQF
TRBJ1-4 TRBV28 - 12 ASIQASTNEKLF
TRBJ1-2 TRBV28 once 17 ASSSGTGTKTNPNYGYT
TRBJ2-3 TRBV5-4 - 12 ASSLLHGEDTQY
TRBJ1-3 TRBV25-1 - 14 ASSATAQGTGNTIY